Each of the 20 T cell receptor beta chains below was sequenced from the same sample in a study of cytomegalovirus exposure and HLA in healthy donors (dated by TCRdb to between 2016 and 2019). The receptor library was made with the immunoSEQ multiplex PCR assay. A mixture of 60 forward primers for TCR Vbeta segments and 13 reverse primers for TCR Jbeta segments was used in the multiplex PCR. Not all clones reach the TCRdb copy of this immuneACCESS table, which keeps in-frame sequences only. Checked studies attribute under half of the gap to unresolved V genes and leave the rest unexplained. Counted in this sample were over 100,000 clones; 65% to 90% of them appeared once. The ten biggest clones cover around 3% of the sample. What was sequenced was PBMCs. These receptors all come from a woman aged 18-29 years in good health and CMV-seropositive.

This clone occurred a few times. CDR3 sequence: CASSPNSGGPDTGELFF. The CDR3 nucleotides are TGTGCCAGCAGCCCTAATAGCGGGGGCCCCGACACCGGGGAGCTGTTTTTT. The chain carries TRBV7-7 and TRBJ2-2, with 9 bases fitting TRBD2. This CDR3 has 17 amino acids. Germline V gives CDR1 SSHAT, CDR2 FNYEAQ (reference sequence). J lost 3 bases, V lost 5 bases, and 10 bases had no gene match.

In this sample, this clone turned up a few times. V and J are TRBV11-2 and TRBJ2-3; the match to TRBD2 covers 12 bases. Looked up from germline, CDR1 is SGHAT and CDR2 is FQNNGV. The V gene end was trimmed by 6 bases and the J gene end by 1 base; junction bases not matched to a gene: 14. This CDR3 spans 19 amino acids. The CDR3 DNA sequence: TGTGCCAGCAGTAGACCGGGACTAGCGGGCATCGGAGGCACAGATACGCAGTATTTT. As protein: CASSRPGLAGIGGTDTQYF.

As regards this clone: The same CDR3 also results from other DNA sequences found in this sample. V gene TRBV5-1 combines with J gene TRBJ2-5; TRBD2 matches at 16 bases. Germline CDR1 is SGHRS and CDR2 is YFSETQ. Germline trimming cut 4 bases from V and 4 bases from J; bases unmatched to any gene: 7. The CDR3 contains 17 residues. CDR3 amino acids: CASSLGLAGGPSETQYF. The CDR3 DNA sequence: TGCGCCAGCAGCCTGGGACTAGCGGGGGGGCCGTCAGAGACCCAGTACTTC.

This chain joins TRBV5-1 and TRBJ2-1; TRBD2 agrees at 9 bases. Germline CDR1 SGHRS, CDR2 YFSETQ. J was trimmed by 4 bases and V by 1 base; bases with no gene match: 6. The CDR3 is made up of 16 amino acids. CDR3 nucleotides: TGCGCCAGCAGCTTGTTCAGCAGCGGGGGGTACAATGAGCAGTTCTTC. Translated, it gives CASSLFSSGGYNEQFF.

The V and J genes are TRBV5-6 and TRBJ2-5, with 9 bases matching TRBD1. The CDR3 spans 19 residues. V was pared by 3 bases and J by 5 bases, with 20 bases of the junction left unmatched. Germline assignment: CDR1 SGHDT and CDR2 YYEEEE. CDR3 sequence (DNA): TGTGCCAGCAGCTCGACAGGGGGAGGGCGGGGCCTCATTTGGGAGACCCAGTACTTC. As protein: CASSSTGGGRGLIWETQYF.

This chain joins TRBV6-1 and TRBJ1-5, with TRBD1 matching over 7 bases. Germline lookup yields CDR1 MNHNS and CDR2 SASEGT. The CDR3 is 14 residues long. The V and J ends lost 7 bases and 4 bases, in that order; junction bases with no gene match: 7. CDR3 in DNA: TGTGCCAGCATTCAGGGGGGCAAGAATCAGCCCCAGCATTTT. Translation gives CASIQGGKNQPQHF.

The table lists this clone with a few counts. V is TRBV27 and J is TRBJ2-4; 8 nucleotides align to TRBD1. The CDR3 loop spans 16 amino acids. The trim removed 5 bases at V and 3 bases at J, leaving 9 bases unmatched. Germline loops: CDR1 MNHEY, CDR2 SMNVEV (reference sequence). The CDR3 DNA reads TGTGCCAGCAGTACAGGGACAGGTCAAGGCAAAAACATTCAGTACTTC. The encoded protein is CASSTGTGQGKNIQYF.

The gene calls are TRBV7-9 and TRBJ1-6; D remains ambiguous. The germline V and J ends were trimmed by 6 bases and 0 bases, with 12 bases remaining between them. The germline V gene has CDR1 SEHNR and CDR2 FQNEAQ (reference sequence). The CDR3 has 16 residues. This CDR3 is CASRSISDSYNSPLHF. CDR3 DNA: TGTGCCAGCAGATCCATCAGCGACTCCTATAATTCACCCCTCCACTTT. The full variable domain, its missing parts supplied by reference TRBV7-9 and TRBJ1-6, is DTGVSQNPRHKITKRGQNVTFRCDPISEHNRLYWYRQTLGQGPEFLTYFQNEAQLEKSRLLSDRFSAERPKGSFSTLEIQRTEQGDSAMYLCASRSISDSYNSPLHFGNGTRLTVT.

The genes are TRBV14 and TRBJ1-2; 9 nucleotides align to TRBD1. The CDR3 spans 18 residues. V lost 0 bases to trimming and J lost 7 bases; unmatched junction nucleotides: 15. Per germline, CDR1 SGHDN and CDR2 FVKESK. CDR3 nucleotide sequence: TGTGCCAGCAGCCAAGATAATGAACAGGGGGCGAGGGGGTCTGGCTACACCTTC. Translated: CASSQDNEQGARGSGYTF.

CDR3 sequence: CSAQLQETQYF. Here the CDR3 DNA reads TGCAGTGCTCAACTCCAAGAGACCCAGTACTTC. The rearrangement links TRBV20-1 to TRBJ2-5; D ambiguous. CDR1 and CDR2 (germline): DFQATT, SNEGSKA (reference sequence). CDR3 size: 11 residues. The ends were cut back, 5 bases at V and 1 base at J, with 5 bases in the middle.

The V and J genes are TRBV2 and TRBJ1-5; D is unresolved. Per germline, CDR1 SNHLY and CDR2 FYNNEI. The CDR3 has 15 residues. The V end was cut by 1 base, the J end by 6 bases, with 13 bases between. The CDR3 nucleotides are TGTGCCAGCAGTGAAGATCCTACCAAAACTCAGCCCCAGCATTTT. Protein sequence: CASSEDPTKTQPQHF.

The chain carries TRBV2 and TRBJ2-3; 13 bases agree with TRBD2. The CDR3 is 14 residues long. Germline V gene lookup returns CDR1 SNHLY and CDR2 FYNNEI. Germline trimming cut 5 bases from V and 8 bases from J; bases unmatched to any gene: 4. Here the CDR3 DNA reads TGTGCCAGCAGTACGACTAGCGGGGGGTCTACGCAGTATTTT. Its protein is CASSTTSGGSTQYF. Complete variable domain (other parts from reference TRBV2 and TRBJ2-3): EPEVTQTPSHQVTQMGQEVILRCVPISNHLYFYWYRQILGQKVEFLVSFYNNEISEKSEIFDDQFSVERPDGSNFTLKIRSTKLEDSAMYFCASSTTSGGSTQYFGPGTRLTVL.

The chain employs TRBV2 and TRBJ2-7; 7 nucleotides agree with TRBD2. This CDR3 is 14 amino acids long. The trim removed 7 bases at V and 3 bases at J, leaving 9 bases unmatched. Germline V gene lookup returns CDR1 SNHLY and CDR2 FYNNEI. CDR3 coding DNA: TGTGCCAGCATCGCCGGACTAGGAAACTACGAGCAGTACTTC. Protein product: CASIAGLGNYEQYF.

DNA of the CDR3: TGCAGCGTTGAAGGGACACCAAGCTCCTACGAGCAGTACTTC. Translating gives CSVEGTPSSYEQYF. The rearrangement joins TRBV29-1 to TRBJ2-7, with D perhaps TRBD1 (5 bases). CDR1 is SQVTM, CDR2 ANQGSEA, per germline. CDR3 length: 14 amino acids. V lost 1 base, J lost 0 bases, and 10 bases lay in between.

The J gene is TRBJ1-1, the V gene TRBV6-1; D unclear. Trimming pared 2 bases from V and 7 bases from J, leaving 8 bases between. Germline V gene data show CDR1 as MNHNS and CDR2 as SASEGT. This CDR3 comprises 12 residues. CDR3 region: CASSETAIEAFF. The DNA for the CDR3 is TGTGCCAGCAGTGAAACTGCAATTGAAGCTTTCTTT.

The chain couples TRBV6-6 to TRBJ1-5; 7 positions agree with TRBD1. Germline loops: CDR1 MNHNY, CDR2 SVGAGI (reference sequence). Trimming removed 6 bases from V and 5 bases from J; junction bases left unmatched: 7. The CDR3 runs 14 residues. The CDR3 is CASSYRQGDQPQHF. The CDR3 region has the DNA TGTGCCAGCAGCTACCGACAGGGCGATCAGCCCCAGCATTTT.

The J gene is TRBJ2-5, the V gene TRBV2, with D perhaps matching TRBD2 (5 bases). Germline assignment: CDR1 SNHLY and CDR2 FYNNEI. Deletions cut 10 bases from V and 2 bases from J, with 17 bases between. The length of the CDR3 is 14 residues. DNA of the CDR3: TGTGCCAATAACCCAGGACTCGTACAAGAGACCCAGTACTTC. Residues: CANNPGLVQETQYF.

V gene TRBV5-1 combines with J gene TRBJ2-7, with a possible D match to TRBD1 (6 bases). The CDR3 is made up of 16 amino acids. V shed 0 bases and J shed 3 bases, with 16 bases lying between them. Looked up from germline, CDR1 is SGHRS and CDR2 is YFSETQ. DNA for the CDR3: TGCGCCAGCAGCTTGGCCGGTCGACAGGCTTACTACGAGCAGTACTTC. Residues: CASSLAGRQAYYEQYF.

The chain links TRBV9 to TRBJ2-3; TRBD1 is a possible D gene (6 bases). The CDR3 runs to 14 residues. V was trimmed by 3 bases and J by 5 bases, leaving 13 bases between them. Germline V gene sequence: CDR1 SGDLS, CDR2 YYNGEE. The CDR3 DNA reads TGTGCCAGCAGCGCGAGGGACATCATAGATACGCAGTATTTT. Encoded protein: CASSARDIIDTQYF.

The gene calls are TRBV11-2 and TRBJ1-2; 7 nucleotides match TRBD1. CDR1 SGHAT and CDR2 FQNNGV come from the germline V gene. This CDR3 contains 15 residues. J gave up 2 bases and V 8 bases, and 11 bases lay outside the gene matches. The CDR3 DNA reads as TGTGCCAGCTCCAGTCCCGGGACAGAGAACTATGGCTACACCTTC. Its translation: CASSSPGTENYGYTF.